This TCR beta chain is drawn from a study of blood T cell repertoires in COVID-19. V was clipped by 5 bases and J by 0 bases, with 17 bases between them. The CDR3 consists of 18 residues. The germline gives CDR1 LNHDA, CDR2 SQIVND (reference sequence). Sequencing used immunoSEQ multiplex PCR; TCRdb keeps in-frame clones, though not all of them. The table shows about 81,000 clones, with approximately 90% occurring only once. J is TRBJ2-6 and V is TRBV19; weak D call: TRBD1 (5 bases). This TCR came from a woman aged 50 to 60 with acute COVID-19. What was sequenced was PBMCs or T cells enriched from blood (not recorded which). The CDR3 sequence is CASSPDSPSLSGANVLTF. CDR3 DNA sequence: TGTGCCAGTAGTCCCGACAGCCCCTCCCTCTCTGGGGCCAACGTCCTGACTTTC.